This T cell receptor (beta chain) was captured in a study of blood T cells in healthy people across ages (dated by TCRdb to between 2014 and 2017). Notes on the research overall: Template switching captured roughly one uniquely barcoded TCR beta cDNA molecule per two T cells in model experiments. The study measured age-related changes in TCR beta repertoire diversity using deep sequencing normalized with unique cDNA molecular identifiers. For two donors (one aged 18 to 30 and one aged 80 or older), the study analyzed two additional independent replicas of 1 million unique cDNA reads from the same blood draw. The donors were divided into four age groups: young (average around 16 years), middle-aged (under 40), aged (roughly 60) and long-lived (around 80). To avoid experimental bias, donors of different ages were distributed randomly across sequencing lanes. Study-level results and caveats: Because profiling used bulk unsorted PBMCs, naive and antigen-experienced compartments could not be compared conclusively. A strong correlation was found between observed TCR beta diversity and the percentage of naive T cells measured by flow cytometry. Total diversity estimates from one million sequenced T cells were considered lower bounds and underestimates. Because the CMV infection status of the donors was unknown, age-related changes in expanded clonotypes may potentially have been confounded. Compared with the aged group, the long-lived group had more naive CD4+ T cells, fewer expanded clones and increased TCR diversity, a pattern suggesting age selection. As age increased, observed TCR beta diversity per million T cells dropped in a roughly linear way, and a significant reduction was already evident by age around 41.

Libraries were constructed by 5' RACE. Sequencing was carried out with an Illumina HiSeq 2500. The second PCR ran for roughly 7 to 11 cycles and used a J-beta primer mix along with a sample-barcoded 5' primer. A template-switch 5' adaptor carrying 12 random nucleotides introduced a unique molecular identifier onto each TCR beta cDNA molecule. Each sample yielded at least 3 million CDR3-containing paired-end reads. The Mint cDNA synthesis kit, primed by a TRBC-specific oligonucleotide, was used to synthesize first-strand cDNA from all RNA. Following uracil-DNA glycosylase treatment, a first 18-cycle PCR with universal primers M1SS and BC2_uni_R was performed on all cDNA. On the study's bioinformatics: Normalization of each sample was performed by random selection of 1 million high-quality reads, each carrying a distinct molecular identifier. Instead of being binned into consensus sequences, reads that shared molecular identifiers were thrown out. MiTCR, set to a Q25 quality threshold and the strictest error-elimination algorithm, was used for CDR3 identification, clonotype clustering and error correction. A nonparametric unseen species model with Euler transformation was used to estimate a lower bound on total TCR beta diversity. TCRdb took the public reads, trimmed them with fastp at Q25, ran MiXCR for clone calling and kept in-frame beta chains. Each entry merges the rows of one CDR3 protein and shows their most common DNA and genes. The V and J calls and clone size come from TCRdb's table, not from the authors' own analysis. The table for this sample lists roughly 800,000 distinct CDR3 sequences; 35% to 40% of them were counted only once. The ten largest make up under 15% of the sample.

The germline V gene gives CDR1 as SGHTA and CDR2 as FQGNSA. CDR3 length: 15 amino acids, cysteine to phenylalanine. The CDR3 DNA has 45 bases and is translated from base 1. V sheds 5 bases and J sheds 9 bases, leaving 17 bases between their ends. The donors were roughly 39 Caucasian individuals from Russia, aged about 6 to 95 years, who were systemically healthy. About 10 milliliters of peripheral blood were collected from each donor into EDTA-treated Vacutainer tubes. Ficoll-Paque density-gradient centrifugation was used to isolate PBMCs, with at least 7 million per sample. Trizol reagent was used to extract total RNA from PBMCs, with at least 5.5 micrograms per sample. For every donor, flow cytometry on a PBMC aliquot measured the percentage of naive CD45RAhigh/CD27high T cells. Concerning this clonotype itself: Its antigen is still unknown. No base quality information exists; no much larger clone differs at one position.

This clonotype was sampled from a man aged 18 to 30 in good health. Sequenced: blood. The rearranged chain carries TRBV7-2 and TRBJ1-6, with the D segment identity uncertain. The CDR3 protein sequence reads: CASSRGGRMISPLHF. The DNA sequence is as follows: TGTGCCAGCAGCAGAGGAGGACGGATGATTTCACCCCTCCACTTT.